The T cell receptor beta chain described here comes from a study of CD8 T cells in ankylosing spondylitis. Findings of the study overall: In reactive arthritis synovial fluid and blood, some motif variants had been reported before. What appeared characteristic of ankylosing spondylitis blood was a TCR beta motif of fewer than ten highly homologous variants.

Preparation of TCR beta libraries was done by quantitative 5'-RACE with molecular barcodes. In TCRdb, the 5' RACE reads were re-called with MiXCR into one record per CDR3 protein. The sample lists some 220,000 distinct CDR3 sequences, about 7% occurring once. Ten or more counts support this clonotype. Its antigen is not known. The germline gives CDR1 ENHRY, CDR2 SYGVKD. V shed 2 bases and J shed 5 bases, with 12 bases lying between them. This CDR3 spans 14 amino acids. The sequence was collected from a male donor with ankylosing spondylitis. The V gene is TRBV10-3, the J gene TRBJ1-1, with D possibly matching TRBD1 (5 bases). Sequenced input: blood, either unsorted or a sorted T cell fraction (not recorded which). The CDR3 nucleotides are TGTGCCATCAGTGAGGGGCAGGGACCGACTGAAGCTTTCTTT. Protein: CAISEGQGPTEAFF.